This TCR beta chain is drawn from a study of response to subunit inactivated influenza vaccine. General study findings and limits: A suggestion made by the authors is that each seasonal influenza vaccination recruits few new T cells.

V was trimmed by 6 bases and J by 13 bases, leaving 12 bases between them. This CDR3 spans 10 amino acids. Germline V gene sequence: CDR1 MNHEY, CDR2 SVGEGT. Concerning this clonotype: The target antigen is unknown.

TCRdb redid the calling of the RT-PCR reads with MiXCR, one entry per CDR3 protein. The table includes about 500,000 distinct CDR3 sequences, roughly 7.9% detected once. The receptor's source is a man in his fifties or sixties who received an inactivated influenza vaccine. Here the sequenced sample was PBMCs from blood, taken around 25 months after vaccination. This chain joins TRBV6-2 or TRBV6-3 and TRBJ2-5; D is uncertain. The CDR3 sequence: CASRDLIMYF. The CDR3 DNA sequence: TGTGCCAGCAGGGACCTTATCATGTACTTC.